A selection of T cell receptor beta chains follows, all from one sample in a study of T cell responses to AZD1222 COVID-19 vaccine. Clones were read by immunoSEQ multiplex PCR, and TCRdb kept only the in-frame ones, dropping some. The sample has some 69,000 clones, roughly 80% seen once; the top ten hold about 14%. Source: peripheral blood, taken 28 days after the second AZD1222 dose. The receptors here all came from an adult who received the AZD1222 COVID-19 vaccine. CDR3s include the opening cysteine and the closing phenylalanine or tryptophan. Fields, in order: V gene, J gene, CDR3 protein.

TRBV5-6	TRBJ1-6	CASSLDPESSYNSPLHF
TRBV28	TRBJ2-3	CASSPNPQGYTDTQYF
TRBV11-2	TRBJ1-3	CASSLDGGQGGNTIYF
TRBV25-1	TRBJ1-1	CASRVHGGTAEAFF
TRBV19	TRBJ1-1	CASSIGVGNTEAFF
TRBV7-9	TRBJ2-5	CASTSGPEETQYF
TRBV12-3/TRBV12-4	TRBJ2-3	CASRQFTDTQYF
TRBV9	TRBJ2-5	CASSTDGGAGETQYF
TRBV28	TRBJ2-6	CASRLQGGSSGANVLTF
TRBV9	TRBJ1-2	CASSLGTGGSGYTF
TRBV30	TRBJ2-7	CAWSVGERPGGPYEQYF
TRBV29-1	TRBJ2-3	CSVRRTTSTDTQYF
TRBV28	TRBJ1-5	CASSTMQGLISHF
TRBV3-1/TRBV3-2	TRBJ2-6	CASSPLAGQNSGANVLTF
TRBV4-2	TRBJ1-2	CASSQEDRVGYGYTF
TRBV27	TRBJ2-3	CASSPGWATVDTQYF
TRBV5-5	TRBJ1-4	CASSPQPTATNEKLFF
TRBV19	TRBJ2-1	CASSISTGGYFSGYNEQFF
TRBV29-1	TRBJ2-2	CSVVLPNTGELFF
TRBV30	TRBJ2-2	CALSSTGELFF
TRBV7-9	TRBJ1-1	CASSPQQGSGTEAFF
TRBV5-4	TRBJ1-1	CASSLVGTNTEAFF
TRBV14	TRBJ1-1	CASSHVGGSVSSEAFF
TRBV6-5	TRBJ1-2	CASSPSGPREGYTF
TRBV10-1	TRBJ2-7	CASKLFSRTGGSYEQYF
TRBV29-1	TRBJ2-3	CSVGASGTSTDTQYF
TRBV12-3/TRBV12-4	TRBJ1-1	CASRLARLQAFF
TRBV6-5	TRBJ1-6	CASSYSIGNSPLHF
TRBV18	TRBJ1-1	CASSPSGPMNTEAFF
TRBV11-3	TRBJ2-5	CASSSRGQEETQYF
TRBV5-5	TRBJ2-5	CASSFMGTSGQETQYF
TRBV6-2/TRBV6-3	TRBJ1-5	CASSATGQPQHF
TRBV9	TRBJ1-3	CASSAQVAGNTIYF
TRBV28	TRBJ2-7	CASSLFAGRPRDEQYF
TRBV7-9	TRBJ1-2	CASSYHRDSSYTF
TRBV2	TRBJ2-7	CASSEYIRQTEQYF
TRBV19	TRBJ1-2	CASSGSGTLEGYTF
TRBV2	TRBJ1-2	CASRPAIGGLNYGYTF
TRBV3-1/TRBV3-2	TRBJ1-1	CASSPRGGNTEAFF
TRBV29-1	TRBJ2-7	CSVPLGTVLSEQYF
TRBV5-4	TRBJ1-3	CASSPSRDSGNTIYF
TRBV5-1	TRBJ1-4	CASSLETGTGTEKLFF